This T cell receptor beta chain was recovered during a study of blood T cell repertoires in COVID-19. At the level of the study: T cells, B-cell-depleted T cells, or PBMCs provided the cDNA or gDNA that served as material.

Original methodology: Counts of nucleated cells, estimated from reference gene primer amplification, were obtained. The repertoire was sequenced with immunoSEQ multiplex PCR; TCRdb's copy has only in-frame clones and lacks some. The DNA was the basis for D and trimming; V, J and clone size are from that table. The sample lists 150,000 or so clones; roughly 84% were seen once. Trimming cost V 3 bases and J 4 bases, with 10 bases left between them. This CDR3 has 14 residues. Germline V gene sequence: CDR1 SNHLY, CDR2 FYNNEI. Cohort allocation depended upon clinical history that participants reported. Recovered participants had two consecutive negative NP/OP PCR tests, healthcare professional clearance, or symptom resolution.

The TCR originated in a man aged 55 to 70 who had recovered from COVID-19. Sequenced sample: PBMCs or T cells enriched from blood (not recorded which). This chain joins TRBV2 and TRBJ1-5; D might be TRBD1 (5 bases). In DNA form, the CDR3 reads TGTGCCAGCAGTGACCTGGGGGGTAATCAGCCCCAGCATTTT. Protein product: CASSDLGGNQPQHF.